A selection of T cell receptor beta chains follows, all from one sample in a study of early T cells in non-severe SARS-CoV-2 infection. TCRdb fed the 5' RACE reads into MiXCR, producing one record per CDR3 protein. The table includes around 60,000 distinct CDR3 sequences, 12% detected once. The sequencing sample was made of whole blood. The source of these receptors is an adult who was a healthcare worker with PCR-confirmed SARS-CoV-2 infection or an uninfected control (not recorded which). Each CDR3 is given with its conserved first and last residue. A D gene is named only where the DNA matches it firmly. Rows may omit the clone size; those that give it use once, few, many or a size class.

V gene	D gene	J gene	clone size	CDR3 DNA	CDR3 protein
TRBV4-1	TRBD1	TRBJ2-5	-	TGCGCCAGCAGCCTCCCGGACAGGGGAGGGGAAGAGACCCAGTACTTC	CASSLPDRGGEETQYF
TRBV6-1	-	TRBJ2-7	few	TGTGCCAGCAGTGTCGTGGTGATGGGAATCTCCTACGAGCAGTACTTC	CASSVVVMGISYEQYF
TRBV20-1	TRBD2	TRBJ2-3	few	TGCAGTGCTAGACTAGCGGGGGGCTTAAAAAGCACAGATACGCAGTATTTT	CSARLAGGLKSTDTQYF
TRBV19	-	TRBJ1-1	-	TGTGCCAGTAGTACTACCGGGACGGTAAATGGAGCTTTCTTT	CASSTTGTVNGAFF
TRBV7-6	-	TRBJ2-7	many	TGTGCCAGCAGCCCCGCCGGGACGCTGCAGGACTACGAGCAGTACTTC	CASSPAGTLQDYEQYF
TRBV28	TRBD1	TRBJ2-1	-	TGTGCCAGCAGTACGGGACAGGGGGGGAACAATGAGCAGTTCTTC	CASSTGQGGNNEQFF
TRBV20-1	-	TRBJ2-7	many	TGCAGTGCTAGAGATCTGCGGCGGCCTACCTACGAGCAGTACTTC	CSARDLRRPTYEQYF
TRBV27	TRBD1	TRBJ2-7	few	TGTGCCAGCAGGTCAGGGGGCTTATACTACGAGCAGTACTTC	CASRSGGLYYEQYF
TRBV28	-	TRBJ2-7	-	TGTGCCAGCAGTTTAACGACAGCGCCTCTCTACGAGCAGTACTTC	CASSLTTAPLYEQYF
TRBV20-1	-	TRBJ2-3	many	TGCAGTGCTAGAGATGAAAAGTCAGATACGCAGTATTTT	CSARDEKSDTQYF
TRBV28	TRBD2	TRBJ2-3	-	TGTGCCAGCAGTCCTGGGACTAGCGGGAGTTTAGCAGATGCGCAGTATTTT	CASSPGTSGSLADAQYF
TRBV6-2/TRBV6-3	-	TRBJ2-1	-	TGTGCCAGCAGGACGGGTAATGAGCAGTTCTTC	CASRTGNEQFF
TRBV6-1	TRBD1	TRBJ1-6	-	TGTGCCAGCAGACGTTCCCCGGGACAGAGTAATTCACCCCTCCACTTT	CASRRSPGQSNSPLHF
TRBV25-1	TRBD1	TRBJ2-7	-	TGTGCCAGCAGTAAGGGACAGGGTACCAACGAGCAGTACTTC	CASSKGQGTNEQYF
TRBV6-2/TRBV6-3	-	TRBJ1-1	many	TGTGCCAGCAGTTACTCGACAGATGAAGCTTTCTTT	CASSYSTDEAFF
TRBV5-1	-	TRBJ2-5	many	TGCGCCAGCAGCTTGGTAGGGCCAAAAGAGACCCAGTACTTC	CASSLVGPKETQYF
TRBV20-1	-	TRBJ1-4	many	TGCAGTGCTAGATCTTCATCGGCGGTAGCTAATGAAAAACTGTTTTTT	CSARSSSAVANEKLFF
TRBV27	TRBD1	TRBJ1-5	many	TGTGCCAGCAGTCAGGGGACAGGGAGACGCGATCAGCCCCAGCATTTT	CASSQGTGRRDQPQHF
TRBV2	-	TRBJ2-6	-	TGTGCCAGCAGTGAATACCCCCAGGCTGGGGCCAACGTCCTGACTTTC	CASSEYPQAGANVLTF
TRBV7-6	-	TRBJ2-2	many	TGTGCCAGCAGCTTATATAGAGCCGGGGAGCTGTTTTTT	CASSLYRAGELFF
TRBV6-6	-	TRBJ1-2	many	TGTGCCACCTGGGGGGGAGCTAACTATGGCTACACCTTC	CATWGGANYGYTF
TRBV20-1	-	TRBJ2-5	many	TGCAGTGCCGAGGGTAGGGCGGAGACCCAGTACTTC	CSAEGRAETQYF
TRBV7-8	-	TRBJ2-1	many	TGTGCCAGCAGCTTACAGGAGACGTCCAATGAGCAGTTCTTC	CASSLQETSNEQFF
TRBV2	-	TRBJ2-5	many	TGTGCCAGCAGTACAACGGGGGAGACCCAGTACTTC	CASSTTGETQYF
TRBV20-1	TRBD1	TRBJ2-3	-	TGCAGTGCAGATAGGACAGGGAGGTTGGATACGCAGTATTTT	CSADRTGRLDTQYF
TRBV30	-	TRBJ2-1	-	TGTGCCTGGAGTGGAGGAACAGGCAATGAGCAGTCCTTC	CAWSGGTGNEQSF
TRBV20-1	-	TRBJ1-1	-	TGCAGTGCTTTACAGGGAGTCAGCACTGAAGCTTTCTTT	CSALQGVSTEAFF
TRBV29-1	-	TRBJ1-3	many	TGCAGCGCTAATTTGAGGGGATCTTCAGGAAACACCATATATTTT	CSANLRGSSGNTIYF
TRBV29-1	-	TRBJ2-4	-	TGCAGCGTTGGGAGCAGGCGAGGGAACATTCAGTACTTC	CSVGSRRGNIQYF
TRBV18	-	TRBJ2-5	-	TGTGCCAGCTCACCACAGGACGGGAGTACAGAGACCCAGTACTTC	CASSPQDGSTETQYF
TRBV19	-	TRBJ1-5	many	TGTGCCAGTACAGATTATAGCAATCAGCCCCAGCATTTT	CASTDYSNQPQHF
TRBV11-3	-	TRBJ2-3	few	TGTGCCAGCAGCGAAACAGGCCGCACAGATACGCAGTATTTT	CASSETGRTDTQYF
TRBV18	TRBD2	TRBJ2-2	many	TGTGCCAGCTCACGTTTCCCGGGACTAGCGGGAGGAACCGGGGAGCTGTTTTTT	CASSRFPGLAGGTGELFF
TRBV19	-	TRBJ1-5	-	TGTGCCAGTAGTATCCTACAGGGTCATCAGCCCCAGCATTTT	CASSILQGHQPQHF
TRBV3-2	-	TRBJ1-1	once	TGTGCCAGCAGCCAACAGACTAATGGAGCTTTCTTT	CASSQQTNGAFF
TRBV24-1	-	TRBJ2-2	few	TGTGCCACCAGTGACCAAGATTCAACGAACACCGGGGAGCTGTTTTTT	CATSDQDSTNTGELFF
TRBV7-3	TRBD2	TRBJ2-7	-	TGTGCCAGCAGCTTACTAGCGGGAGGGAGCGAGCAGTACTTC	CASSLLAGGSEQYF
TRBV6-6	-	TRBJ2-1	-	TGTGCCAGCAGTGGAGGTGGTTATGAGCAGTTCTTC	CASSGGGYEQFF
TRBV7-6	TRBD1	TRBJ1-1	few	TGTGCCAGCAGCCGAACGCCGGGACAGACGAACACTGAAGCTTTCTTT	CASSRTPGQTNTEAFF
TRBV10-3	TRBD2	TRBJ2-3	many	TGTGCCATCAGTGGGGCTAGCGGGACCGCAGATACGCAGTATTTT	CAISGASGTADTQYF
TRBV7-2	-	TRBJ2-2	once	TGTGCCAGCAGCTTACGTCCGGCCCTCCGGGAGCTGTTTTTT	CASSLRPALRELFF
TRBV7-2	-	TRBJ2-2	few	TGTGCCAGCAGCTTAAAGGGTCCCACCGGGGAGCTGTTTTTT	CASSLKGPTGELFF
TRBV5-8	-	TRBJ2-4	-	TGTGCCAGCAGCTACCGGGACCCTCAGACCAAAAACATTCAGTACTTC	CASSYRDPQTKNIQYF
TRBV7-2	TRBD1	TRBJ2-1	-	TGTGCCAGCAGCACGGACAGGTACAATGAGCAGTTCTTC	CASSTDRYNEQFF
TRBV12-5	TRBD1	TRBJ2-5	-	TGTGCTAGTGGACCGGACAGGGGGCGCGGAGAGACCCAGTACTTC	CASGPDRGRGETQYF
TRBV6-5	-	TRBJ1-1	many	TGTGCCAGCAGTATCCAGGGGATTTTGGCCACTGAAGCTTTCTTT	CASSIQGILATEAFF
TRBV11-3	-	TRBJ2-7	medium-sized	TGTGCCAGCAGCTTAAATTCAGGTTTCTCCTACGAGCAGTACTTC	CASSLNSGFSYEQYF
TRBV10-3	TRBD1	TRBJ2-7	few	TGTGCCATCAGTGAGAGCCCTGGGACAGGTCTCTACGAGCAGTACTTC	CAISESPGTGLYEQYF
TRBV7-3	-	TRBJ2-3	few	TGTGCCAGCAGCTTAACCGGGACAAACACAGATACGCAGTATTTT	CASSLTGTNTDTQYF